These 16 T cell receptor beta chains share one sample of origin, sequenced in a study of T cell responses to AZD1222 COVID-19 vaccine. Method: immunoSEQ multiplex PCR; TCRdb's copy keeps in-frame clones and lacks some. The sample lists 150,000 or so clones; around nine tenths were seen once. This specimen was peripheral blood, taken on day 0 of MenACWY control vaccination. The receptors originated from an adult in good health.

This chain's CDR3 is CASSQGAWTGELFF. CDR3 bases: TGTGCCAGCAGTCAGGGGGCTTGGACCGGGGAGCTGTTTTTT. The rearrangement uses TRBV7-9 and TRBJ2-2; 8 positions match TRBD1. Germline V gene lookup returns CDR1 SEHNR and CDR2 FQNEAQ (reference sequence). V lost 6 bases, J lost 5 bases, and 5 bases stayed unmatched. The CDR3 length is 14 residues. Full variable domain (outside the CDR3, taken from reference TRBV7-9 and TRBJ2-2): DTGVSQNPRHKITKRGQNVTFRCDPISEHNRLYWYRQTLGQGPEFLTYFQNEAQLEKSRLLSDRFSAERPKGSFSTLEIQRTEQGDSAMYLCASSQGAWTGELFFGEGSRLTVL.

The chain employs TRBV11-2 and TRBJ2-2; D possibly corresponds to TRBD1 (5 bases). V lost 2 bases to trimming and J lost 1 base, with 11 bases between them. Germline V gene lookup returns CDR1 SGHAT and CDR2 FQNNGV. CDR3 length: 16 residues. The DNA of the CDR3 is TGTGCCAGCAGCTTATATGTAAGGGGGAACACCGGGGAGCTGTTTTTT. Translating it yields CASSLYVRGNTGELFF.

The chain has TRBV7-6 and TRBJ2-2; the D gene is possibly TRBD1 (5 bases). With 1 base removed from V and 4 bases from J, the gap between germline ends came to 19 bases. Germline V gene data show CDR1 as SGHVS and CDR2 as FNYEAQ. This CDR3 comprises 18 residues. CDR3 DNA sequence: TGTGCCAGCAGCTTAGGGGGCAGGGCCACCGTTAGCACCGGGGAGCTGTTTTTT. This translates into CASSLGGRATVSTGELFF.

The V and J genes are TRBV12-1 and TRBJ2-3; no DNA check was done on the table's D call, TRBD2. TRBV12-1 is a listed pseudogene. The CDR3 sequence is 19 residues long. The CDR3 loop is CASSGPAFSGSRTEHTQYF. CDR3 in DNA: TGTGCCAGCAGCGGGCCTGCCTTTAGCGGGAGTAGAACGGAACATACGCAGTATTTT.

The chain uses TRBV24-1 and TRBJ1-5, with 8 bases identical to TRBD1. The ends lost 4 bases at V and 6 bases at J; junction bases unmatched: 13. Germline lookup yields CDR1 KGHDR and CDR2 SFDVKD. This CDR3 contains 17 residues. CDR3 residues: CATSDPQKDRGPQPQHF. Here the CDR3 DNA reads TGTGCCACCAGTGACCCCCAAAAAGACAGGGGACCTCAGCCCCAGCATTTT.

This clone was counted once. Distinct nucleotide sequences in the sample also encode this CDR3. The V gene is TRBV28, the J gene TRBJ1-2; D is ambiguous. Germline V gene sequence: CDR1 MDHEN, CDR2 SYDVKM. The CDR3 runs 12 residues. Trimming took 2 bases from V and 4 from J, leaving 5 bases between them. CDR3 in DNA: TGTGCCAGCAGTTTACCGGGCTATGGCTACACCTTC. Amino acids: CASSLPGYGYTF.

The CDR3 region is CASSLDDRSNEKLFF. CDR3 in DNA: TGTGCCAGCAGCTTAGACGACAGAAGTAATGAAAAACTGTTTTTT. This rearrangement joins TRBV7-8 to TRBJ1-4; D is possibly TRBD1 (5 bases). This CDR3 has 15 amino acids. Germline assignment: CDR1 SGHVS and CDR2 FQNEAQ. The V end lost 1 base, the J end lost 4 bases, and 10 bases lay between the germline ends.

The V call is TRBV6-5, the J call TRBJ1-1; 8 positions match TRBD1. CDR1 is MNHEY, CDR2 SVGAGI, per germline. The CDR3 is made up of 15 amino acids. The V gene end was trimmed by 6 bases and the J gene end by 10 bases; junction bases not matched to a gene: 16. CDR3 loop: CASSPTGASVIGAFF. The DNA for the CDR3 is TGTGCCAGCAGCCCGACAGGGGCCTCGGTAATTGGAGCTTTCTTT.

The chain is built from TRBV15 and TRBJ1-4; no clear D. The germline CDR1 and CDR2 sequences are LNHNV and YYDKDF (reference sequence). Trimming pared 2 bases from V and 7 bases from J, leaving 14 bases between. The CDR3 contains 15 residues. The CDR3 protein is CATSRRSEMGEKLFF. CDR3 DNA sequence: TGTGCCACCAGCAGACGCTCGGAGATGGGTGAAAAACTGTTTTTT.

The chain employs TRBV6-5 and TRBJ1-3, with no clear D. The CDR3 contains 13 residues. Trimming shortened V by 6 bases and J by 0 bases, and 6 bases separated the two germline ends. Germline V gene data show CDR1 as MNHEY and CDR2 as SVGAGI. The CDR3 reads CASSYNSGNTIYF. The CDR3 DNA reads as TGTGCCAGCAGCTACAACTCTGGAAACACCATATATTTT.

The chain is built from TRBV6-5 and TRBJ1-4; D uncertain. Germline lookup yields CDR1 MNHEY and CDR2 SVGAGI. The CDR3 runs 13 residues. V dropped 7 bases and J dropped 7 bases, with 13 bases sitting between them. CDR3 sequence reads: CASTLYGSEKLFF. The CDR3 nucleotides read TGTGCCAGCACCCTTTACGGGAGTGAAAAACTGTTTTTT.

The sample holds a few counts of this clone. The chain recombines TRBV18 with TRBJ1-1, with unresolved D. The CDR3 sequence is 13 residues long. Germline values: CDR1 KGHSH, CDR2 LQKENI. Trimming pared 4 bases from V and 1 base from J, leaving 7 bases between. The CDR3 DNA sequence: TGTGCCAGCTCACTTCCCGGGAACACTGAAGCTTTCTTT. Translation: CASSLPGNTEAFF.

The chain couples TRBV27 to TRBJ1-5, with D possibly TRBD1 on 6 matching bases. Germline values: CDR1 MNHEY, CDR2 SMNVEV (reference sequence). The CDR3 extends over 15 amino acids. The ends were cut back, 6 bases at V and 4 bases at J, with 16 bases in the middle. The CDR3 nucleotides read TGTGCCAGCAGCCGGATACAGGGAGAAAATCAGCCCCAGCATTTT. It yields the protein CASSRIQGENQPQHF.

The chain carries TRBV7-9 and TRBJ2-7; the match to TRBD2 covers 7 bases. Germline V gives CDR1 SEHNR, CDR2 FQNEAQ (reference sequence). Germline trimming cut 5 bases from V and 0 bases from J; bases unmatched to any gene: 7. This CDR3 comprises 15 residues. The CDR3 is CASSPGTTLSYEQYF. As DNA, the CDR3 is TGTGCCAGCAGCCCCGGGACTACACTCTCCTACGAGCAGTACTTC.

The chain has TRBV28 and TRBJ2-7, with 13 bases identical to TRBD2. The CDR3 length is 16 residues. Germline V CDR1 and CDR2: MDHEN, SYDVKM. The V segment lost 5 bases and the J segment 4 bases; nucleotides outside the gene matches: 8. The CDR3 bases are TGTGCCAGCAGTCCGTACGGACTAGCGGGAGAGTACGAGCAGTACTTC. Translated: CASSPYGLAGEYEQYF. Drawing the rest from reference TRBV28 and TRBJ2-7, the complete variable domain is DVKVTQSSRYLVKRTGEKVFLECVQDMDHENMFWYRQDPGLGLRLIYFSYDVKMKEKGDIPEGYSVSREKKERFSLILESASTNQTSMYLCASSPYGLAGEYEQYFGPGTRLTVT.

J is TRBJ2-1 and V is TRBV7-6, with TRBD1 matching 11 bases. CDR1 is SGHVS, CDR2 FNYEAQ, per germline. This CDR3 contains 15 residues. V lost 3 bases and J lost 6; bases outside the gene matches: 4. The CDR3 region has the DNA TGTGCCAGCAGCTTCCGGGACAGGGGGTTCAATGAGCAGTTCTTC. Protein: CASSFRDRGFNEQFF.